A selection of T cell receptor beta chains follows, all from one sample in a study of cytomegalovirus exposure and HLA in healthy donors. The method was immunoSEQ multiplex PCR; TCRdb's version includes in-frame clones alone and lacks a portion of them. The table includes tens of thousands of clones, roughly four fifths detected once. Source material: PBMCs. The receptors shown here come from a male donor in good health and CMV-seropositive. The CDR3 runs from the conserved cysteine through the conserved F or W. D genes are given only for firm matches. Clone sizes are given selectively: once, few, many, or a class where the clone is expanded.

>TRBV4-1|NA|NA|TRBJ2-7
CASSQLALPEPNYEQYF
TGCGCCAGCAGCCAGCTAGCCCTTCCTGAACCTAACTACGAGCAGTACTTC
>TRBV7-9|NA|TRBD1|TRBJ1-6
CASSLGDSYSPLHF
TGTGCCAGCAGCTTGGGGGACAGCTATTCACCCCTCCACTTT
>TRBV6-5|NA|NA|TRBJ2-3
CASSFSDTQYF
TGTGCCAGCAGCTTCTCAGATACGCAGTATTTT
>TRBV27|NA|TRBD1|TRBJ2-7
CASRWGQGENYEQYF
TGTGCCAGCAGATGGGGACAGGGAGAGAACTACGAGCAGTACTTC
>TRBV7-6|NA|TRBD2|TRBJ2-1
CASSQTSGSYNEQFF
TGTGCCAGCAGCCAGACTAGCGGCTCCTACAATGAGCAGTTCTTC
>TRBV7-2|few|NA|TRBJ1-1
CASRAVLMNTEAFF
TGTGCCAGCAGGGCAGTGCTTATGAACACTGAAGCTTTCTTT
>TRBV6-6|NA|TRBD2|TRBJ2-1
CASSETSGSYNEQFF
TGTGCCAGCAGTGAGACTAGCGGGAGCTACAATGAGCAGTTCTTC
>TRBV11-3|NA|TRBD2|TRBJ2-2
CASSPGLAGVTGELFF
TGTGCCAGCAGCCCGGGACTAGCGGGGGTCACCGGGGAGCTGTTTTTT
>TRBV6-1|few|TRBD1|TRBJ2-7
CASSEDGTGGYEQYF
TGTGCCAGCAGTGAAGATGGGACAGGGGGCTACGAGCAGTACTTC
>TRBV5-1|once|TRBD1|TRBJ1-1
CASSQGQGAATEAFF
TGCGCCAGCAGCCAAGGACAGGGGGCAGCGACTGAAGCTTTCTTT
>TRBV14|NA|TRBD2|TRBJ2-1
CASSFRRAGVVYNEQFF
TGTGCCAGCAGCTTCCGGCGAGCGGGAGTCGTCTACAATGAGCAGTTCTTC
>TRBV6-6|NA|NA|TRBJ1-6
CASRYQGNAPLHF
TGTGCCAGCAGATATCAGGGGAATGCACCCCTCCACTTT
>TRBV6-1|NA|TRBD1|TRBJ2-5
CASSSGQGWKTQYF
TGTGCCAGCAGCTCGGGACAGGGCTGGAAGACCCAGTACTTC
>TRBV5-6|NA|TRBD1|TRBJ1-2
CASRRTGESGYTF
TGTGCCAGCAGGAGGACAGGGGAGTCGGGCTACACCTTC
>TRBV5-4|NA|NA|TRBJ2-7
CASSPNEMGGYEQYF
TGCGCCAGCAGCCCCAATGAAATGGGGGGATACGAGCAGTACTTC
>TRBV27|NA|NA|TRBJ1-5
CASSLSGTPRGPQHF
TGTGCCAGCAGTTTATCAGGGACTCCTCGAGGGCCCCAGCATTTT
>TRBV11-2|NA|NA|TRBJ2-1
CASSPFGYNEQFF
TGTGCCAGCAGCCCGTTCGGCTACAATGAGCAGTTCTTC